This is a list of T cell receptor beta chains from one sample in a study of shared clonotypes between healthy human individuals. Sequenced by immunoSEQ multiplex PCR; TCRdb stores in-frame clones only, minus some. The sample contains about 490,000 clones, around 80% of which appear only once. The specimen sequenced was PBMCs. These receptors all stem from a woman aged 40 to 50 in good health. Some clones in this sample may be carry-over from other donors' samples. CDR3s include the opening cysteine and the closing phenylalanine or tryptophan. The order of the fields is clone size, D gene, J gene, V gene, CDR3 DNA, CDR3 protein. The D gene is left open where the match is weak. For some rows the clone size is stated as once, few or many, or as a class when expanded; others skip it.

>.|TRBD2|TRBJ2-3|TRBV5-1
TGCGCCAGCAGGGTACTAGCGGGAGAGGAAGATACGCAGTATTTT
CASRVLAGEEDTQYF
>.|.|TRBJ1-6|TRBV5-1
TGCGCCAGCAGCTTGTACGACAGACTACCAAATTCACCCCTCCACTTT
CASSLYDRLPNSPLHF
>few|.|TRBJ2-7|TRBV28
TGTGCCAGCTGTAAAACAGGGATAACCTACGAGCAGTACTTC
CASCKTGITYEQYF
>.|.|TRBJ1-6|TRBV18
TGTGCCAGCTCGCCCCCGGGAGGATATTCACCCCTCCACTTT
CASSPPGGYSPLHF
>many|TRBD1|TRBJ1-5|TRBV4-1
TGCGCCAGCAGCCGGGGACAGCCAGCGCAGCCCCAGCATTTT
CASSRGQPAQPQHF
>few|TRBD2|TRBJ2-3|TRBV5-1
TGCGCCAGCAGCTTGGAGGGGACTAGCGGGGATACGCAGTATTTT
CASSLEGTSGDTQYF
>.|TRBD1|TRBJ1-2|TRBV5-1
TGCGCCAGCAGCTTGCGCGGCAGGGGGGATGGCTACACCTTC
CASSLRGRGDGYTF
>once|.|TRBJ1-5|TRBV28
TGTGCCAGCAGTTTAAGCCACTCTTATAGCAATCAGCCCCAGCATTTT
CASSLSHSYSNQPQHF
>.|TRBD1|TRBJ1-1|TRBV5-1
TGCGCCAGCAGCTCCCCGGACAGGGCCACTGAAGCTTTCTTT
CASSSPDRATEAFF
>.|.|TRBJ1-5|TRBV28
TGTGCCAGCAGTTGGTCTCTGGATAGCAATCAGCCCCAGCATTTT
CASSWSLDSNQPQHF
>.|TRBD1|TRBJ1-2|TRBV6-5
TGTGCCAGCTCGGGCAGGGGGCCCTATGGCTACACCTTC
CASSGRGPYGYTF
>.|TRBD1|TRBJ2-6|TRBV19
TGTGCCAGTAGTGGGGGCGACAGGGGGCGTGGGGCCAACGTCCTGACTTTC
CASSGGDRGRGANVLTF
>.|.|TRBJ2-7|TRBV14
TGTGCCAGCAGCCAGTTTGGCGGAGGGCGCCCCGGGGCGTACGAGCAGTACTTC
CASSQFGGGRPGAYEQYF
>.|.|TRBJ2-5|TRBV29-1
TGCAGCGTTGACTCCCCGTCCGGGAGTGAGACCCAGTACTTC
CSVDSPSGSETQYF
>.|TRBD2|TRBJ2-1|TRBV6-4
TGTGCCAGCAGTGCCGGGACTAGCGCCTACAATGAGCAGTTCTTC
CASSAGTSAYNEQFF
>.|.|TRBJ2-3|TRBV7-7
TGTGCTAGCAGCTTACTACAGCTTAGCACAGATACGCAGTATTTT
CASSLLQLSTDTQYF
>.|.|TRBJ2-7|TRBV4-1
TGCGCCAGCAGCCAAGATGGACAGCCCTCTCGGGAGCAGTACTTC
CASSQDGQPSREQYF
>.|.|TRBJ2-7|TRBV6-5
TGTGCCGAGGTGGTCACGTCCTCCTACGAGCAGTACTTC
CAEVVTSSYEQYF
>once|.|TRBJ2-7|TRBV6-1
TGTGCCAGCATTGACAGGAGGGCGTACGAGCAGTACTTC
CASIDRRAYEQYF
>.|.|TRBJ2-7|TRBV5-4
TGTGCCAGCAGCTTGATGTCCCAACGCTACGAGCAGTACTTC
CASSLMSQRYEQYF
>.|.|TRBJ2-5|TRBV25-1
TGTGCCAGCAGTGTTCATCAAGAGACCCAGTACTTC
CASSVHQETQYF
>.|.|TRBJ1-2|TRBV5-6
TGTGCCAGCAGCTTGGAGCAGGTCGACTATGGCTACACCTTC
CASSLEQVDYGYTF
>once|.|TRBJ1-5|TRBV28
TGTGCCAGCAGTTCAAATGACATAATTAGCAATCAGCCCCAGCATTTT
CASSSNDIISNQPQHF
>.|TRBD1|TRBJ1-5|TRBV2
TGTGCCAGCAGTATACAGGGGACGTACCAGCCCCAGCATTTT
CASSIQGTYQPQHF
>.|.|TRBJ1-1|TRBV28
TGTGCCAGCAGTTTAGGTGAGTCTGGAACCACTGAAGCTTTCTTT
CASSLGESGTTEAFF
>few|.|TRBJ2-1|TRBV5-1
TGCGCCAGCAGCCCCCAGGGGTACAATGAGCAGTTCTTC
CASSPQGYNEQFF
>.|TRBD2|TRBJ2-7|TRBV19
TGTGCCAGCGAGGAGACTAGCGGGGGGATCTACGAGCAGTACTTC
CASEETSGGIYEQYF
>.|.|TRBJ2-7|TRBV4-1
TGCGCCAGCAGCCAAGTGGGGGTGAGGCAGTACTTC
CASSQVGVRQYF
>.|.|TRBJ1-6|TRBV4-3
TGCGCCAGCAGCCAAGCTCCAGGGTCGGGTTCACCCCTCCACTTT
CASSQAPGSGSPLHF
>.|.|TRBJ1-4|TRBV25-1
TGTGCCAGCAGTGGCCTGGGGGATGAAAAACTGTTTTTT
CASSGLGDEKLFF
>.|TRBD1|TRBJ2-2|TRBV5-1
TGCGCCAGCAGCACCCGGGACAGGTTTTATCCCGGGGAGCTGTTTTTT
CASSTRDRFYPGELFF
>.|TRBD2|TRBJ2-3|TRBV7-3
TGTGCCAGCAGCCCGGGACTAGCGGATACAGATACGCAGTATTTT
CASSPGLADTDTQYF
>.|.|TRBJ2-1|TRBV10-1
TGCGCCAGCAGTGAAGGGGGTAGGAATGAGCAGTTCTTC
CASSEGGRNEQFF
>.|TRBD2|TRBJ2-2|TRBV5-1
TGCGCCAGCAGCCGAATAGCGGGAGGGCCCACCGGGGAGCTGTTTTTT
CASSRIAGGPTGELFF
>.|.|TRBJ1-1|TRBV19
TGTGCCAGTAAGAAAAGAACGACAGAGAACACTGAAGCTTTCTTT
CASKKRTTENTEAFF
>.|.|TRBJ2-2|TRBV5-1
TGCGCCAGCAGCTTCGAAGTTAGCTTAAGCACCGGGGAGCTGTTTTTT
CASSFEVSLSTGELFF
>few|.|TRBJ2-7|TRBV7-6
TGTGCCAGCAGCTTAGACAGTAACTACGAGCAGTACTTC
CASSLDSNYEQYF
>.|.|TRBJ2-2|TRBV27
TGTGCCAGCAGTTTAAGGAGGAACACCGGGGAGCTGTTTTTT
CASSLRRNTGELFF
>.|TRBD2|TRBJ2-7|TRBV5-8
TGTGCCAGCAGCTACCGGTACGGGACTAGCGGGAGAACGGCCGGCTACGAGCAGTACTTC
CASSYRYGTSGRTAGYEQYF
>.|TRBD1|TRBJ2-7|TRBV6-6
TGTGCCAGCAGGACAGGGGGTACCTACGAGCAGTACTTC
CASRTGGTYEQYF
>.|TRBD2|TRBJ2-3|TRBV28
TGTGCCAGCAGTGGACTAGCGGGGGGAACTAGCACAGATACGCAGTATTTT
CASSGLAGGTSTDTQYF
>.|TRBD1|TRBJ2-7|TRBV19
TGTGCCAGTAGTATAGGGGGACAGGGATTCTACGAGCAGTACTTC
CASSIGGQGFYEQYF
>.|TRBD1|TRBJ1-2|TRBV19
TGTGCCAGTAGTATCGACAGGGATGATGGCTACACCTTC
CASSIDRDDGYTF
>few|.|TRBJ2-7|TRBV5-1
TGCGCCAGCAGCTTGTGGTTTTCTCAAGGTTCCTACGAGCAGTACTTC
CASSLWFSQGSYEQYF
>.|.|TRBJ1-4|TRBV2
TGTGCCAGCAGTCCCCAGCGGATTGGAATTAATGAAAAACTGTTTTTT
CASSPQRIGINEKLFF
>.|.|TRBJ1-2|TRBV28
TGTGCCAGCAGTTTTCAGGGGAGGGGCTATGGCTACACCTTC
CASSFQGRGYGYTF
>many|.|TRBJ1-5|TRBV19
TGTGCCAGTAGTCGGACGGGGATCAATCAGCCCCAGCATTTT
CASSRTGINQPQHF
>.|.|TRBJ1-3|TRBV30
TGTGCACGCCGCGGGGCGGGAGGTGGAAACACCATATATTTT
CARRGAGGGNTIYF
>.|.|TRBJ2-5|TRBV15
TGTGCCACCAGCAGAGTAAGGGGAGGAGAGACCCAGTACTTC
CATSRVRGGETQYF
>.|.|TRBJ1-3|TRBV5-4
TGTGCCAGCAGCTTGTGGACAGACTCTGGAAACACCATATATTTT
CASSLWTDSGNTIYF
>.|TRBD2|TRBJ2-1|TRBV4-1
TGCGCCAGCAGCCAAGGGGTAGCGGGTTCCTACAATGAGCAGTTCTTC
CASSQGVAGSYNEQFF
>.|.|TRBJ1-2|TRBV20-1
TGCAGTGCTGGCAGCTACTATGGCTACACCTTC
CSAGSYYGYTF
>once|.|TRBJ2-1|TRBV27
TGTGCCAGCAGTTTAGAGGGCCCCTACAATGAGCAGTTCTTC
CASSLEGPYNEQFF
>few|.|TRBJ1-1|TRBV7-9
TGTGCCAGCAGCTTAGTACAGGGTGAGAGCACTGAAGCTTTCTTT
CASSLVQGESTEAFF
>.|.|TRBJ2-1|TRBV14
TGTGCCAGCCGCGCAGGCAACAATGAGCAGTTCTTC
CASRAGNNEQFF
>.|TRBD2|TRBJ2-1|TRBV7-2
TGTGCCAGCAGCGAGGGACTAGCGGGAGGGTATGAGCAGTTCTTC
CASSEGLAGGYEQFF
>.|.|TRBJ2-7|TRBV7-9
TGTGCCAGCAGCCTACCCTTGGGCAGGGGAATCGAGCAGTACTTC
CASSLPLGRGIEQYF
>.|TRBD2|TRBJ2-3|TRBV5-1
TGCGCCAGCAGCCCAAGACTAGCGGGAGGGGGCACAGATACGCAGTATTTT
CASSPRLAGGGTDTQYF